This TCR beta chain was observed in a study of lymphopenia after photon versus proton radiotherapy. Sequenced by immunoSEQ multiplex PCR; TCRdb stores in-frame clones only, minus some. The sample records approximately 47,000 clones, 65% to 90% being singletons. Study results and limitations: Only patients who died were analyzed for survival; proton advantage is unproven. A bigger post-nadir fall in TCR diversity correlated inversely with survival time in deceased patients. Photon-treated patients lost naive T cells and TCR diversity; proton-treated stayed stable. After the lymphocyte nadir, photon-treated repertoires showed oligoclonal expansion, especially of CD8+ Temra cells.

The CDR3 has 13 residues. Germline-derived CDR1 and CDR2 are MNHNS and SASEGT. V was clipped by 7 bases and J by 11 bases, with 20 bases between them. About this clone itself: Its antigen is currently unknown.

The chain recombines TRBV6-1 with TRBJ1-1, with D perhaps TRBD1 (5 bases). The material was peripheral blood, obtained from a patient treated with photon-based radiotherapy. This TCR came from a man in his forties with gastric cancer. CDR3: CASTMGRTLWAFF. The CDR3 bases are TGTGCCAGCACTATGGGACGGACCTTGTGGGCTTTCTTT.